The clone carrying this TCR beta chain appeared a few times. The target antigen is unknown. Each CDR3 protein gets one entry after TCRdb re-called the reads with MiXCR. Seen here are around 360,000 distinct CDR3 sequences, roughly a third observed once, and the top ten hold 13%. The data were taken from a study of T cell repertoires in cytomegalovirus infection. Study as a whole: Based on public TCR beta signatures, there were indications of CMV infection and of a matching HLA type. Regarding the study as a whole: Summed frequency of public TCR beta families distinguished CMV carriers with the relevant HLA. Predominance within the ex vivo response was attributable to HLA-C-restricted CMV-specific TCR beta clonotypes.

The trim removed 0 bases at V and 6 bases at J, leaving 5 bases unmatched. Looked up from germline, CDR1 is MNHEY and CDR2 is SMNVEV (reference sequence). CDR3 length: 14 residues. The chain is built from TRBV27 and TRBJ2-7, with TRBD1 matching over 7 bases. The receptor was derived from a human donor in good health (CMV status not recorded). Some clones in this sample may be carry-over from other donors' samples. The sequences come from cultured PBMCs, collected from culture after CMV antigen stimulation. CDR3 in DNA: TGTGCCAGCAGTTTATCAAAGGGGGCACTCGAGCAGTACTTC. Translating it yields CASSLSKGALEQYF.